This TCR beta chain derives from a study of OX40 agonist ivuxolimab in advanced cancers. The assay was immunoSEQ multiplex PCR, and TCRdb's table has in-frame clones only and misses some. The sample records about 70,000 clones, around nine tenths being singletons. The V gene lost 4 bases and the J gene lost 4 bases, with 8 bases spanning the gap. Germline V gene lookup returns CDR1 SNHLY and CDR2 FYNNEI. This CDR3 has 13 residues. The rearrangement links TRBV2 to TRBJ2-1; D may be TRBD1 (5 bases). The receptor was derived from an adult with an advanced solid tumor such as melanoma, head and neck, liver or kidney cancer. The sequences come from CD4+ or CD8+ T cells sorted from blood, collected in a trial of the OX40 agonist ivuxolimab. The CDR3 reads CASSVTAYNEQFF. DNA of the CDR3: TGTGCCAGCAGTGTGACAGCGTACAATGAGCAGTTCTTC. The complete variable domain, with remaining parts taken from reference TRBV2 and TRBJ2-1, reads EPEVTQTPSHQVTQMGQEVILRCVPISNHLYFYWYRQILGQKVEFLVSFYNNEISEKSEIFDDQFSVERPDGSNFTLKIRSTKLEDSAMYFCASSVTAYNEQFFGPGTRLTVL.